This T cell receptor (beta chain) was sequenced in a study of Ad26.COV2.S vaccination and SARS-CoV-2 variants. As for the study in general: Vaccine-arm donor from the placebo-controlled COV1001 Ad26.COV2.S trial.

Study-wide points: Spike-specific TCR breadth was greater after Ad26.COV2.S than placebo.

TCRdb's copy holds only in-frame clones and misses some; the assay was immunoSEQ multiplex PCR. The sample records 410,000 or so clones, around 93% being singletons. Regarding this clone: Its antigen is unidentified.

The treatment: roughly 18 received Ad26.COV2.S at low or high dose, single or two shots; about 5 received placebo; per-sample allocation not given. Samples analyzed were those drawn on day 63 after the first vaccine or placebo injection. Sample: peripheral blood, taken in a trial of Ad26.COV2.S vaccine versus placebo. This sequence originates from a person between 18 and 65 years old who received the Ad26.COV2.S COVID-19 vaccine or a placebo.

The CDR3 here is CASSYGGDHEKLFF. The CDR3 DNA reads TGTGCCAGCAGTTACGGGGGGGATCATGAAAAACTGTTTTTT. This chain uses TRBV6-5 with TRBJ1-4, with a possible D match to TRBD1 (5 bases). Per the germline V gene, CDR1 is MNHEY and CDR2 is SVGAGI. This CDR3 spans 14 amino acids. Trimming stripped 2 bases from V and 6 bases from J, with 10 bases between.